This TCR beta chain is from a study of blood T cell repertoires in COVID-19. The authors' processing: The assay estimated nucleated cells by amplifying reference gene primers. Some clones are missing from TCRdb's copy, which holds only in-frame ones; the method was immunoSEQ multiplex PCR. The V and J calls and clone size come from that table; D and trimming were worked out from the DNA. The sample includes some 180,000 clones, approximately 89% of them seen just once. The ends were cut back, 2 bases at V and 4 bases at J, with 17 bases in the middle. Germline CDR1 is SGHTA and CDR2 is FQGTGA. The CDR3 contains 16 residues.

The chain uses TRBV7-3 and TRBJ1-2, with unresolved D. Sequencing was performed on PBMCs or T cells enriched from blood (not recorded which). The source of this sequence is a man aged 35 to 55 who had recovered from COVID-19. CDR3 DNA: TGTGCCAGCAGCTTATTACCCCGGGGATTTTCCTATGGCTACACCTTC. Translation gives CASSLLPRGFSYGYTF.